A selection of T cell receptor beta chains follows, all from one sample in a study of blood T cell repertoires in COVID-19. The table came from immunoSEQ multiplex PCR; TCRdb's copy has only in-frame clones and leaves some out. Seen here are more than 90,000 clones, about 85% observed once, and the top ten hold about 1.3%. Source material: peripheral blood. The receptors here all came from a man aged 40-50 years with acute or convalescent COVID-19. Each CDR3 is given with its conserved first and last residue. D genes are given only for firm matches. Only part of the rows carry a size: once, few, many, or a class if the clone is expanded.

D: .
V: TRBV11-2
size: .
J: TRBJ2-5
DNA: TGTGCCAGCAGCTTAGGGAGCGGCCTTCAAGAGACCCAGTACTTC
CDR3: CASSLGSGLQETQYF

D: TRBD1
V: TRBV10-2
size: .
J: TRBJ2-5
DNA: TGCGCCAGCAGTGAGATGGGACAGGGAACGGAGACCCAGTACTTC
CDR3: CASSEMGQGTETQYF

D: .
V: TRBV3-1/TRBV3-2
size: .
J: TRBJ2-5
DNA: TGTGCCAGCAGCCAAGATCCGTCAGGGGCCAAGAGGACCCAGTACTTC
CDR3: CASSQDPSGAKRTQYF

D: TRBD1
V: TRBV29-1
size: .
J: TRBJ2-7
DNA: TGCAGCGCAGAGATATGGGGACAGGGATTTTACGAGCAGTACTTC
CDR3: CSAEIWGQGFYEQYF

D: TRBD1
V: TRBV19
size: .
J: TRBJ1-6
DNA: TGTGCCAGTAGTATTGACAGGGTGGTTTCCTCACCCCTCCACTTT
CDR3: CASSIDRVVSSPLHF

D: .
V: TRBV2
size: .
J: TRBJ2-1
DNA: TGTGCCAGCAGAGCGGGACATTTCAATGAGCAGTTCTTC
CDR3: CASRAGHFNEQFF

D: TRBD1
V: TRBV19
size: .
J: TRBJ1-2
DNA: TGTGCCAGTAGTCCTCGTCCCGGGACAGGGAAGTGGGGCTATGGCTACACCTTC
CDR3: CASSPRPGTGKWGYGYTF

D: .
V: TRBV12-5
size: .
J: TRBJ1-5
DNA: TGTGCTAGTGGGCCAGGGATGAACAGCCAGCCCCAGCATTTT
CDR3: CASGPGMNSQPQHF

D: .
V: TRBV11-2
size: .
J: TRBJ2-2
DNA: TGTGCCAGCAGCTTTTCCGGGACAACGAACACCGGGGAGCTGTTTTTT
CDR3: CASSFSGTTNTGELFF

D: .
V: TRBV27
size: .
J: TRBJ1-4
DNA: TGTGCCAGCAGTTTCTCCAGGGGAACTAATGAAAAACTGTTTTTT
CDR3: CASSFSRGTNEKLFF

D: .
V: TRBV18
size: .
J: TRBJ2-7
DNA: TGTGCCAGCTCCCCCCGGGGTCGTTCAGGGGCCTACGAGCAGTACTTC
CDR3: CASSPRGRSGAYEQYF

D: TRBD1
V: TRBV6-5
size: .
J: TRBJ1-1
DNA: TGTGCCAGCAACCCGGACAGGGCGGGCACTGAAGCTTTCTTT
CDR3: CASNPDRAGTEAFF

D: .
V: TRBV5-1
size: once
J: TRBJ2-3
DNA: TGCGCCAGCAGGGCGGGACTCCTAGACGGGAGCACAGATACGCAGTATTTT
CDR3: CASRAGLLDGSTDTQYF

D: .
V: TRBV10-3
size: few
J: TRBJ1-5
DNA: TGTGCCATCAGTGAGTCTTCTAATAGCAATCAGCCCCAGCATTTT
CDR3: CAISESSNSNQPQHF

D: .
V: TRBV28
size: .
J: TRBJ1-2
DNA: TGTGCCAGCAGTTCTACTAACTATGGCTATACCTTC
CDR3: CASSSTNYGYTF

D: .
V: TRBV19
size: .
J: TRBJ1-5
DNA: TGTGCCACCCGAAAGGGACAAAGCAATCAGCCCCAGCATTTT
CDR3: CATRKGQSNQPQHF